A selection of T cell receptor beta chains follows, all from one sample in a study of cytomegalovirus exposure and HLA in healthy donors. TCRdb's table, derived via immunoSEQ multiplex PCR, lists solely in-frame clones and lacks some. The sample records about 130,000 clones, 85% to 90% being singletons. Sequencing was performed on PBMCs. These receptor sequences come from a woman aged 25 to 39 in good health and CMV-seropositive. Each CDR3 is given with its conserved first and last residue. D genes are given only for firm matches. The size of a clone is reported for some rows only, either as once, few or many, or as a class for expanded clones.

v_call,j_call,d_call,clone_size,cdr3_length,cdr3_nt,cdr3_aa
TRBV7-6,TRBJ2-1,TRBD2,-,13,TGTGCCAGCAGCTTAGTCCCCAGGGAGGGGCAGTTCTTC,CASSLVPREGQFF
TRBV7-7,TRBJ2-3,TRBD2,-,14,TGTGCTAGCAGCAAGAGCGGGGGTACAGATACGCAGTATTTT,CASSKSGGTDTQYF
TRBV5-1,TRBJ2-6,TRBD1,-,19,TGCGCCAGCAGCCGTACCCCCGGGACAGGAAATTTAGGGGCCAACGTCCTGACTTTC,CASSRTPGTGNLGANVLTF
TRBV2,TRBJ2-7,-,-,10,TGTGCCAGTGGCATATACGAGCAGTACTTC,CASGIYEQYF
TRBV6-1,TRBJ1-4,TRBD1,-,18,TGTGCCAGCAGTGAGGGACCCGGGACAGTGTGGGCTAATGAAAAACTGTTTTTT,CASSEGPGTVWANEKLFF
TRBV5-1,TRBJ1-4,-,-,15,TGCGCCAGCAGCCCGGACGGGAGCGACGGGGAAAAACTGTTTTTT,CASSPDGSDGEKLFF
TRBV27,TRBJ2-1,TRBD1,-,14,TGTGCCAGCAGTTTGACAGGGGGGGACAATGAGCAGTTCTTC,CASSLTGGDNEQFF
TRBV11-2,TRBJ2-7,TRBD1,-,15,TGTGCCAGCAGCACTGGACAGGGGGCTTCCTACGAGCAGTACTTC,CASSTGQGASYEQYF
TRBV28,TRBJ2-3,-,-,15,TGTGCCAGCAGTTCCAGCGTGGGTGGAACAGATACGCAGTATTTT,CASSSSVGGTDTQYF
TRBV6-6,TRBJ2-2,-,once,14,TGTGCCAGCAGTGATGGGACACACACCGGGGAGCTGTTTTTT,CASSDGTHTGELFF
TRBV2,TRBJ2-7,-,-,15,TGTGCCAGCAGTGAAGCGCTTCGGGGGAATAGTGGGCAGTACTTC,CASSEALRGNSGQYF
TRBV18,TRBJ2-1,-,-,16,TGTGCCAGCTCACCCCCCGGTGTGAGCTCCTACAATGAGCAGTTCTTC,CASSPPGVSSYNEQFF
TRBV7-2,TRBJ2-3,TRBD1,-,16,TGTGCCAGCAGCTTCCGTCCCGGGACAGCGAGAGATACGCAGTATTTT,CASSFRPGTARDTQYF
TRBV28,TRBJ2-7,-,-,15,TGTGCCAGCAGTCCGAGGGGGGGCGTTGGTTACGAGCAGTACTTC,CASSPRGGVGYEQYF
TRBV6-5,TRBJ2-1,-,-,12,TGTGCCAGCAAGAGGGCCTCTGGTGGGCAGTTCTTC,CASKRASGGQFF
TRBV18,TRBJ2-3,TRBD2,-,15,TGTGCCAGCTCACCTCCGTCCGCGGGAGGGGATACGCAGTATTTT,CASSPPSAGGDTQYF
TRBV11-3,TRBJ2-5,TRBD1,-,14,TGTGCCAGCAGCCCCGACAGGGGGGAAGAGACCCAGTACTTC,CASSPDRGEETQYF
TRBV5-1,TRBJ2-1,TRBD1,-,15,TGCGCCAGCAGCTCGGGACAGGCTAACTACAATGAGCAGTTCTTC,CASSSGQANYNEQFF
TRBV10-1,TRBJ2-7,TRBD1,-,19,TGCGCCAGCAATAAAGGTTGGACAGGGGGGGAGGGGGCCGGCTACGAGCAGTACTTC,CASNKGWTGGEGAGYEQYF
TRBV6-5,TRBJ1-2,TRBD1,-,13,TGTGCCAGCAGTTTTACAGGGGGCTATGGCTACACCTTC,CASSFTGGYGYTF
TRBV2,TRBJ1-6,-,-,13,TGTGCCAGCACCCGGACAGAAAATTCACCCCTCCACTTT,CASTRTENSPLHF
TRBV7-2,TRBJ2-7,TRBD2,-,15,TGTGCCAGCAGCCCCGGACTAGCACGCTCCTACGAGCAGTACTTC,CASSPGLARSYEQYF
TRBV28,TRBJ2-1,-,-,15,TGTGCCAGCACCCTGTCGCGAAGCTCCTACAATGAGCAGTTCTTC,CASTLSRSSYNEQFF
TRBV18,TRBJ2-3,-,-,13,TGTGCCAGCTCACCCCGGGGGTCAGATACGCAGTATTTT,CASSPRGSDTQYF
TRBV7-3,TRBJ2-5,TRBD2,-,14,TGTGCCAGCAGCAGCGGGAGGGGTGGAGAGACCCAGTACTTC,CASSSGRGGETQYF
TRBV19,TRBJ2-7,-,-,15,TGTGCCAGTAGTATAAAATCGGACACGTTCTACGAGCAGTACTTC,CASSIKSDTFYEQYF